The text below deals with one T cell receptor (beta chain). This entry is derived from a study of OX40 agonist ivuxolimab in advanced cancers. The study sampled blood at baseline, cycle 4 day 1, and cycle 7 day 1. Here immunoSEQ multiplex PCR was the method, and the copy in TCRdb shows in-frame clones only, minus some. The sample consists of about 61,000 clones, 86% of them appearing once. This receptor was obtained from an adult with an advanced solid tumor such as melanoma, head and neck, liver or kidney cancer. Specimen: CD4+ or CD8+ T cells sorted from blood, collected in a trial of the OX40 agonist ivuxolimab.

CDR3 sequence: CAWSVSSGGAGLFF. For the CDR3, the DNA is TGTGCCTGGAGTGTTTCTAGCGGGGGGGCCGGGCTGTTTTTT. This chain joins TRBV30 and TRBJ2-2, with 12 bases that match TRBD2. Losses at the gene ends were 0 bases for V and 13 bases for J; bases not matched to a gene: 6. Germline V CDR1 and CDR2: GTSNPN, SVGIG (reference sequence). This CDR3 contains 14 residues.